This passage covers 2 T cell receptor beta chains from one sample sequenced in a study of shared clonotypes between healthy human individuals. Assay used: immunoSEQ multiplex PCR; TCRdb lists only in-frame clones, some missing. Of millions of clones in the sample, about 92% are singletons; the top ten hold 0.39%. The sample consisted of naive CD4+ T cells from PBMCs. Subset defined: CD45RA+ positively selected. Receptors originate from a man between 18 and 29 years old in good health. Some clones in this sample may be carry-over from other donors' samples.

V usage is TRBV28 and J usage is TRBJ1-5; D unclear. CDR1 is MDHEN, CDR2 SYDVKM, per germline. CDR3 length: 16 amino acids. V lost 3 bases and J 4 bases, leaving 16 bases between the germline ends. This CDR3 is CASSFRRGQINQPQHF. The CDR3, as DNA: TGTGCCAGCAGTTTCAGGCGGGGTCAGATAAATCAGCCCCAGCATTTT.

This CDR3 reads CAWSVVGMRNTEAFF. As DNA, the CDR3 is TGTGCCTGGAGTGTGGTAGGTATGAGGAACACTGAAGCTTTCTTT. This rearrangement joins TRBV30 to TRBJ1-1; D ambiguous. Germline V CDR1 and CDR2: GTSNPN, SVGIG (reference sequence). Trimming removed 0 bases from V and 1 base from J, with 12 bases in between. This CDR3 is built from 15 residues.